This TCR beta chain was identified during a study of OX40 agonist ivuxolimab in advanced cancers. Study-level background: Ivuxolimab doses were 0.01, 0.1, 0.3, 1.5, 3 or 10 mg/kg every 2 weeks. Enrolled patients in dose escalation had cancers that were hepatocellular carcinoma, melanoma, renal cell or head and neck cancer.

V dropped 6 bases and J dropped 1 base, with 14 bases sitting between them. Germline lookup yields CDR1 MGHDK and CDR2 SYGVNS. The CDR3 contains 15 residues. Note on this clone: Its antigen is undetermined.

The repertoire was sequenced with immunoSEQ multiplex PCR; TCRdb's copy has only in-frame clones and lacks some. This sample has under 90,000 clones, with more than 70% found just once. Whole-study findings and limits: Some patients who did not respond also had low normalized T-cell clonal expansion. Patients who responded partially at 0.1-3.0 mg/kg showed clonal expansion ranking among the lowest.

The specimen comprised CD4+ or CD8+ T cells sorted from blood, sampled in a trial of the OX40 agonist ivuxolimab. The chain is built from TRBV25-1 and TRBJ2-3, with D perhaps assigned TRBD1 or TRBD2 (5 bases each). This sequence was found in an adult with an advanced solid tumor such as melanoma, head and neck, liver or kidney cancer. DNA of the CDR3: TGTGCCAGCAGCCCCCTACGGGGCGGCACAGATACGCAGTATTTT. It translates to CASSPLRGGTDTQYF.